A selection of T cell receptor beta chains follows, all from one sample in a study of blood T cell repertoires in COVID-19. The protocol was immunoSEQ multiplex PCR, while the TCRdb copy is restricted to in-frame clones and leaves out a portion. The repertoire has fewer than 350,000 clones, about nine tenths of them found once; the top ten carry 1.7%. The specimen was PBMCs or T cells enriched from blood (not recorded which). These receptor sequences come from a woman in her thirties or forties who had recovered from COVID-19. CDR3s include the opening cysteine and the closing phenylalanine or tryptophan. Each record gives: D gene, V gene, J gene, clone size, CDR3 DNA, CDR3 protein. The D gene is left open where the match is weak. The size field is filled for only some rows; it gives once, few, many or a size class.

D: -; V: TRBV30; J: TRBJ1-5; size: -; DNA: TGTGCCTGGAGTGGGGGGCCGGGCCAGCCCCAGCATTTT; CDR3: CAWSGGPGQPQHF
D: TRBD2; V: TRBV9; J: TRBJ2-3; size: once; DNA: TGTGCCAGCAGCGAGACTAGCGGGGGGGCAGTTGCAGATACGCAGTATTTT; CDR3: CASSETSGGAVADTQYF
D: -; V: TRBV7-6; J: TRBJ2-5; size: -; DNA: TGTGCCAGCAGCTCCGCGAGGGTGGGTGAGACCCAGTACTTC; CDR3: CASSSARVGETQYF
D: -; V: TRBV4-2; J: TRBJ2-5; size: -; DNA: TGTGCCAGCAGCCAAGTTGGGGCAACACAAGAGACCCAGTACTTC; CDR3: CASSQVGATQETQYF
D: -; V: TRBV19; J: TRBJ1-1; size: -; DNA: TGTGCCAGTAGTATTTTCCAGAACACTGAAGCTTTCTTT; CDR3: CASSIFQNTEAFF
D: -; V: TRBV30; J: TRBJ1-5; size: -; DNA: TGTGCCTGGAGTTACCCGGTCAAGGGGGATCAGCCCCAGCATTTT; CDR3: CAWSYPVKGDQPQHF
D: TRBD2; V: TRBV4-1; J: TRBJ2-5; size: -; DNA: TGCGCCAGCAGCCAAGGGAGCGGGGAGGGTGAAGAGACCCAGTACTTC; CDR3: CASSQGSGEGEETQYF
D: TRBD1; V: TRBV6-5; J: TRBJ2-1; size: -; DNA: TGTGCCAGCAGGAAACCTGGGACAGTAGATGAGTTCTTC; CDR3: CASRKPGTVDEFF
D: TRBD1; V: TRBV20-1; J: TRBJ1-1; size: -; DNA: TGCAGTGCTACGGGACAGGGACAGGCTTTCTTT; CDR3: CSATGQGQAFF
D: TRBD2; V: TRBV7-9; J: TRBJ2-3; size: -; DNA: TGTGCCAGCAGCCGGGGACTAGCGGGAGGGAGCACAGATACGCAGTATTTT; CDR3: CASSRGLAGGSTDTQYF
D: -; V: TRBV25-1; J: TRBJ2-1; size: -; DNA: TGTGCCAGCAGTGAATCAGGGTCGATCAATGAGCAGTTCTTC; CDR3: CASSESGSINEQFF
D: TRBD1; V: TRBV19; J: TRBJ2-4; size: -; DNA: TGTGCCAGTAGTAGGGCAGGGGGCTTGGGAAACATTCAGTACTTC; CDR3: CASSRAGGLGNIQYF
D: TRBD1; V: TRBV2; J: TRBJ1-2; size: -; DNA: TGTGCCAGCAGTCCGGTAAGGGACAGCGAGTATGGCTACACCTTC; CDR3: CASSPVRDSEYGYTF
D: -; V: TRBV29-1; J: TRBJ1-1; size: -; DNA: TGCAGCGACAAGGACAATCGAGCTCAAGCTTTCTTT; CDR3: CSDKDNRAQAFF
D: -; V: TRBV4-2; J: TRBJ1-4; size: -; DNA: TGTGCCAGCAGCCAAGCGATGGCACAGTCAAATGAAAAACTGTTTTTT; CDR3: CASSQAMAQSNEKLFF
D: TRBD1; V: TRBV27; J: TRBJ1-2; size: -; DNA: TGTGCCAGCAGTTACGACAGGGGGGGGTATGGCTACACCTTC; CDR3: CASSYDRGGYGYTF
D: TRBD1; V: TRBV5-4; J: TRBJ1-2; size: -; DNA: TGTGCCAGCAGCTTAGTTCGGGACAGCTATGGCTACACCTTC; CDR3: CASSLVRDSYGYTF
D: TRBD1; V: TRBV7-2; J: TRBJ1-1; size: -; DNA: TGTGCCAGCAGCACCCGGACAGGGACTGAAGCTTTCTTT; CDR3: CASSTRTGTEAFF
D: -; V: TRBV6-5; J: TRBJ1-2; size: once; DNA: TGTGCCAGCACCTCGGGGGTTGGCGGCTACACCTTC; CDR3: CASTSGVGGYTF
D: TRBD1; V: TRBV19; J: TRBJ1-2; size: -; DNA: TGTGCCAGTAGTCTCGACAGGGGGCGAGTCTATGGCTACACCTTC; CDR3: CASSLDRGRVYGYTF
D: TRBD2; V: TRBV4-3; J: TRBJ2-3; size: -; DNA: TGCGCCAGCAGCCAAGCTTGGAGCGGGAGGACAGATACGCAGTATTTT; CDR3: CASSQAWSGRTDTQYF
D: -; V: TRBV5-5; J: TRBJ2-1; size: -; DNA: TGTGCCAGCAGCCCCCGGGACTTTTCCTACAATGAGCAGTTCTTC; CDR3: CASSPRDFSYNEQFF
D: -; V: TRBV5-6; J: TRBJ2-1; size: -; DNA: TGTGCCAGCAGGGCGACAGGACACCTTGGCAATGAGCAGTTCTTC; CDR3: CASRATGHLGNEQFF
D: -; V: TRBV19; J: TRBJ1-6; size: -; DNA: TGTGCCAGTAGCCGAAAGGTGCCTCAGGGGTCTAATTCACCCCTCCACTTT; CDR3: CASSRKVPQGSNSPLHF
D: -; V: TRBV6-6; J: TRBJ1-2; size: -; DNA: TGTGCCAGCAGAACGGGGGGAGAGTTTGGCTACACCTTC; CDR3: CASRTGGEFGYTF
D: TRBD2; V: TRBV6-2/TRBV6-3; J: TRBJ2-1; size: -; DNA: TGTGCCAGCAGTTACTCGATGGGACTAGCAGGGCGTGGGTCCTACAATGAGCAGTTCTTC; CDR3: CASSYSMGLAGRGSYNEQFF
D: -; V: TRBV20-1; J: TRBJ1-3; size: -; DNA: TGCAGTGCTAGGGTTGGAGACACCATATATTTT; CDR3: CSARVGDTIYF
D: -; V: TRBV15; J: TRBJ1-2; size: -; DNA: TGTGCCACCAGGGACAACAACTATGGCTACACCTTC; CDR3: CATRDNNYGYTF
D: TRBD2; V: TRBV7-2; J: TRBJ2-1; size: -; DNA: TGTGCCAGCAGCCACCCCGAGCGGGAGCTGGGCAATGAGCAGTTCTTC; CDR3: CASSHPERELGNEQFF
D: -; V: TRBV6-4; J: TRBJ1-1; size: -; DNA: TGTGCCAGCAGAGAAGAACAGGGCACTGAAGCTTTCTTT; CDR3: CASREEQGTEAFF
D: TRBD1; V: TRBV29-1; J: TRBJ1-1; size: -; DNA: TGCAGCGTGGAAACCGGGACAGCGACTGAAGCTTTCTTT; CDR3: CSVETGTATEAFF
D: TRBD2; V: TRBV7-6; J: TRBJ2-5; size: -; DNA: TGTGCCAGCAGCTTATCCTACAGCGGGAGGGCCGCGGAGACCCAGTACTTC; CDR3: CASSLSYSGRAAETQYF
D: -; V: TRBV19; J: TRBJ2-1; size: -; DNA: TGTGCCAGTAGTGGTGGACAGTTGGAGGCGGGTGAGCAGTTCTTC; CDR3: CASSGGQLEAGEQFF
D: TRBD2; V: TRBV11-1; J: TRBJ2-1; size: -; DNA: TGTGCCAGCAGCTACGAGCGGGGCGGGTACAATGAGCAGTTCTTC; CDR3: CASSYERGGYNEQFF
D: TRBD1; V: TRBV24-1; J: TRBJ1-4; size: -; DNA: TGTGCCACCCCGGACAGGGTAGGTGAAAAACTGTTTTTT; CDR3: CATPDRVGEKLFF
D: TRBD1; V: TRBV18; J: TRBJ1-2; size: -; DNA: TGTGCCAGCTCACCGGACAGGGGAGGTCCCGGGGGCTACACCTTC; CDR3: CASSPDRGGPGGYTF
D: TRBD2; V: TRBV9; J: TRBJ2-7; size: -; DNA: TGTGCCAGCAGCCCCCTAGCGGGAGGTGGGTACGAGCAGTACTTC; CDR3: CASSPLAGGGYEQYF
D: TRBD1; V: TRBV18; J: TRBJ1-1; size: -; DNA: TGTGCCAGCTCATCCCGGACAGGGCAAGCTTTCTTT; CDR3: CASSSRTGQAFF
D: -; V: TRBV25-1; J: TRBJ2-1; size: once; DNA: TGTGCCAGCAGTGGACCCGGGACACACAATGAGCAGTTCTTC; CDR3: CASSGPGTHNEQFF
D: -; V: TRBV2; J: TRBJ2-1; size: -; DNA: TGTGCCAGCACCACCTACAATGAGCAGTTCTTC; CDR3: CASTTYNEQFF
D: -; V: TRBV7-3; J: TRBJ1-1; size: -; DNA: TGTGCCAGCAGCGAAATGGAGGGCCGCAACACTGAAGCTTTCTTT; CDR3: CASSEMEGRNTEAFF
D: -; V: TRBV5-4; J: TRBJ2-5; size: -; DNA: TGTGCCAGCAGCTGGGGCAACCAAGAGACCCAGTACTTC; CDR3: CASSWGNQETQYF
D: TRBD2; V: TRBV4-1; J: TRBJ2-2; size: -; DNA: TGCGCCAGCAGCCAAGCTCTGACTAGCGGGGGTTCGGGCGGGGAGCTGTTTTTT; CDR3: CASSQALTSGGSGGELFF
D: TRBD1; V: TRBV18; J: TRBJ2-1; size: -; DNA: TGTGCCAGCTCACCATCTCCCCCGGGACAGTGGGACTACAATGAGCAGTTCTTC; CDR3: CASSPSPPGQWDYNEQFF